This is a list of T cell receptor beta chains from one sample in a study of PD-1 blockade in classical Hodgkin lymphoma. Sequenced by immunoSEQ multiplex PCR; TCRdb stores in-frame clones only, minus some. The sample carries roughly 4,000 clones, about 72% recorded once. Sequencing was performed on CD8+ T cells from blood, taken before the fourth cycle of nivolumab. The receptor source for this set is a human donor with classical Hodgkin lymphoma. Each CDR3 is given with its conserved first and last residue. Each record gives: V gene, clone size, J gene, D gene, CDR3 protein, CDR3 DNA. The D gene is left open where the match is weak. The size field is filled for only some rows; it gives once, few, many or a size class.

TRBV19	-	TRBJ2-3	-	CASSISIGSTDTQYF	TGTGCCAGTAGTATAAGTATCGGAAGCACAGATACGCAGTATTTT
TRBV5-6	-	TRBJ2-2	-	CASSLGSHTGELFF	TGTGCCAGCAGCTTGGGGTCACACACCGGGGAGCTGTTTTTT
TRBV2	once	TRBJ2-1	-	CASSGTHAVIHEQFF	TGTGCCAGCAGTGGGACCCACGCCGTCATCCATGAGCAGTTCTTC
TRBV5-4	few	TRBJ1-1	-	CASSLETGLTGTQEAFF	TGTGCCAGCAGCTTGGAAACCGGCCTCACAGGGACTCAAGAAGCTTTCTTT
TRBV11-2	-	TRBJ1-4	-	CASSFTTGGTWNEKLFF	TGTGCCAGCAGCTTCACCACGGGGGGGACTTGGAATGAAAAACTGTTTTTT
TRBV6-5	-	TRBJ2-2	TRBD2	CASSFSSGNGELFF	TGTGCCAGCAGTTTCTCTAGCGGGAACGGGGAGCTGTTTTTT
TRBV5-6	-	TRBJ2-5	-	CASSLGGYQETQYF	TGTGCCAGCAGCTTGGGGGGGTACCAAGAGACCCAGTACTTC
TRBV10-3	-	TRBJ2-7	-	CAISESLRDGGPRLVF	TGTGCCATCAGTGAGTCTCTAAGGGACGGGGGTCCTAGGTTAGTCTTC
TRBV27	-	TRBJ2-7	TRBD1	CASSLSRDRIREQYF	TGTGCCAGCAGTTTATCCCGGGACAGGATTAGGGAGCAGTACTTC
TRBV9	-	TRBJ2-3	-	CASTQGGGTADTQYF	TGTGCCAGCACCCAAGGAGGCGGGACTGCAGATACGCAGTATTTT
TRBV9	-	TRBJ2-1	-	CASSGARQFF	TGTGCCAGCAGCGGGGCCCGGCAGTTCTTC
TRBV7-9	once	TRBJ2-5	TRBD2	CASTPMFERGQETQYF	TGTGCCAGCACCCCCATGTTTGAGCGGGGACAAGAGACCCAGTACTTC
TRBV7-8	few	TRBJ1-4	-	CASSLSPVAGANEKLFF	TGTGCCAGCAGCCTCAGCCCGGTAGCGGGTGCTAATGAAAAACTGTTTTTT
TRBV11-2	-	TRBJ2-3	-	CASSLRRVWEDTDTQYF	TGTGCCAGCAGCTTAAGGAGGGTATGGGAGGACACAGATACGCAGTATTTT
TRBV7-9	once	TRBJ2-2	TRBD2	CASSLVGTSGRNTGELFF	TGTGCCAGCAGCTTAGTTGGGACTAGCGGGCGGAACACCGGGGAGCTGTTTTTT
TRBV5-4	-	TRBJ1-1	-	CASSLWPGNREAFF	TGTGCCAGCAGCTTGTGGCCGGGGAATCGTGAAGCTTTCTTT
TRBV13	-	TRBJ1-4	TRBD1	CASSITGTGLNEKLFF	TGTGCCAGCAGCATAACCGGGACAGGGCTTAATGAAAAACTGTTTTTT
TRBV11-2	-	TRBJ2-7	-	CASSEGGDRQYF	TGTGCCAGCAGCGAGGGGGGGGATAGGCAGTACTTC
TRBV7-8	-	TRBJ2-7	-	CASSLLGGATYEQYF	TGTGCCAGCAGCCTACTAGGAGGGGCGACCTACGAGCAGTACTTC
TRBV4-1	few	TRBJ2-3	TRBD2	CASSAPGLAGGNTDTQYF	TGCGCCAGCAGCGCCCCGGGACTAGCGGGAGGGAACACAGATACGCAGTATTTT
TRBV5-6	few	TRBJ1-6	-	CASSLIGNDDSFNSPLHF	TGTGCCAGCAGCTTGATCGGTAACGATGACAGTTTTAATTCACCCCTCCACTTT
TRBV5-1	-	TRBJ1-1	TRBD1	CASSKTGPAFTEAFF	TGCGCCAGCAGCAAGACAGGGCCGGCCTTCACTGAAGCTTTCTTT
TRBV7-7	-	TRBJ2-1	-	CASSSLQGPVNEQFF	TGTGCTAGCAGCTCTTTGCAGGGGCCCGTCAATGAGCAGTTCTTC
TRBV7-9	-	TRBJ2-1	-	CASSLSDSSYNEQFF	TGTGCCAGCAGCTTATCGGATAGCTCCTACAATGAGCAGTTCTTC
TRBV28	-	TRBJ2-2	-	CASSIRGELFF	TGTGCCAGCTCCATCCGTGGGGAGCTGTTTTTT
TRBV2	-	TRBJ1-1	-	CANLPWRRDRVNTEAFF	TGTGCCAACCTACCTTGGCGGCGGGACCGGGTGAACACTGAAGCTTTCTTT